This T cell receptor beta chain was obtained from a study of naive and memory T cell subsets. Broader study findings: RNA-based TCR counts may shift with T cell activation and differentiation.

This clonotype was counted at least ten times. Its antigen remains unidentified. V gave up 5 bases and J gave up 2 bases, with 14 bases separating them. CDR1 and CDR2 (germline): SGHAT, FQDESV (reference sequence). The CDR3 consists of 15 residues. The beta constant-region primer was an equimolar mix of two oligonucleotides covering TRBC1 and TRBC2. Ligation attached a single-stranded oligonucleotide with a 12-nucleotide UMI and the SP2 primer to the cDNA 3' end. Ligated cDNA was amplified by four rounds of PCR with nested alpha and beta constant-region primers and SP2. Each CDR3 protein gets one entry after TCRdb re-called the UMI-ligation and nested PCR reads with MiXCR. The data hold about 85,000 distinct CDR3 sequences, with about 12% observed a single time. Alpha and beta libraries were amplified separately from the second PCR onward.

The chain carries TRBV11-1 and TRBJ2-3; maybe TRBD1 (6 bases). The source is a human donor in good health. Sequenced material: central memory CD4+ T cells from blood. Here the CDR3 DNA reads TGTGCCAGCAGCCCCCGGACAGTGACCACAGATACGCAGTATTTT. Protein sequence: CASSPRTVTTDTQYF. The complete variable domain, with remaining parts taken from reference TRBV11-1 and TRBJ2-3, reads EAEVAQSPRYKITEKSQAVAFWCDPISGHATLYWYRQILGQGPELLVQFQDESVVDDSQLPKDRFSAERLKGVDSTLKIQPAELGDSAMYLCASSPRTVTTDTQYFGPGTRLTVL.